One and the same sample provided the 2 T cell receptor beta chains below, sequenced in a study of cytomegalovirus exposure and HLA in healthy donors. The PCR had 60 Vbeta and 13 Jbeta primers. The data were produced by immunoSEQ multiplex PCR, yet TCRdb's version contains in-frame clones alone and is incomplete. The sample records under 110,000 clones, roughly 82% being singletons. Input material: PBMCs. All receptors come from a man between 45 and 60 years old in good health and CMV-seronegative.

The CDR3 region is CASSQVRATYEQYF. The DNA for the CDR3 is TGCGCCAGCAGCCAAGTGAGGGCCACCTACGAGCAGTACTTC. The chain has TRBV4-1 and TRBJ2-7; a weak D match, TRBD2 (5 bases). Germline CDR1 and CDR2: MGHRA and YSYEKL. The CDR3 totals 14 residues. The V end lost 1 base, the J end lost 2 bases, and 9 bases lay between the germline ends.

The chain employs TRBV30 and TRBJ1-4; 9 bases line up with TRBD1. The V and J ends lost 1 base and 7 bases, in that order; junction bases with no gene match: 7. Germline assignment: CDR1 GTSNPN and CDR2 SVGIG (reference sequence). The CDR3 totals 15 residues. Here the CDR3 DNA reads TGTGCCTGGAGTGGGATCGGGACAGGGAGTGAAAAACTGTTTTTT. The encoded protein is CAWSGIGTGSEKLFF.